This T cell receptor beta chain derives from a study of T cell changes during pregnancy in multiple sclerosis (dated by TCRdb to the late 2010s). Notes on the research overall: The study looked at changes in the T cell repertoire across pregnancy in women with multiple sclerosis.

With respect to this clone: The antigen it recognizes is unknown. No quality values exist for individual bases; no much larger clone is one base distant.

The germline ends are 12 bases apart after V is trimmed by 4 bases and J by 1 base. CDR1 and CDR2 are drawn from the germline V gene (reference sequence): SGHKS, YYEKEE. The CDR3 holds 14 amino acids from the cysteine to the phenylalanine. The entry retains the CDR3 DNA only, 42 bases that are in frame from base 1. Preparation of the library involved the immunoSEQ multiplex PCR assay. This is the immuneACCESS table as TCRdb keeps it, with only in-frame sequences that have V and J called. A part of the clones is gone; compared with another copy, unresolved V genes explain less than half, and the rest is unexplained. The sample table shows some 100,000 clones, and over 85% are seen once. The biggest ten clones account for around 1.2% of the sample.

This sample comprised peripheral blood, obtained in the second trimester of pregnancy. The clonotype originates from a female donor with multiple sclerosis, enrolled in a pregnancy study. This receptor chain uses TRBV5-5 and TRBJ2-7, and the D gene may be TRBD1, 6 bases matching. The DNA sequence is TGTGCCAGCAGCATACCGACAGGTTCCTACGAGCAGTACTTC. Its protein reads: CASSIPTGSYEQYF.